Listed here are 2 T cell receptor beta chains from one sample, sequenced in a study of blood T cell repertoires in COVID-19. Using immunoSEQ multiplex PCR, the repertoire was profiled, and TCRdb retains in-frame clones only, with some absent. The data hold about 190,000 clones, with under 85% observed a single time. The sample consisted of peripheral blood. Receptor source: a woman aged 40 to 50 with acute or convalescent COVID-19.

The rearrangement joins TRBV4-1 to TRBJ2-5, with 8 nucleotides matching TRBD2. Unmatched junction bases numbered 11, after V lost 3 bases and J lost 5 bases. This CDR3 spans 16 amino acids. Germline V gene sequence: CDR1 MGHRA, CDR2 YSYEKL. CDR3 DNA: TGCGCCAGCAGCCATGGTCCCGGGACTAGTGGGGAGACCCAGTACTTC. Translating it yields CASSHGPGTSGETQYF.

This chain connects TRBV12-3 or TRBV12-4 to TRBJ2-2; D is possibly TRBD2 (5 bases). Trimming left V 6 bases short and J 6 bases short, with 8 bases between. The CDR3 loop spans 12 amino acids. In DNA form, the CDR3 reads TGTGCCAGCAGCACTAGGGCCGGGGAGCTGTTTTTT. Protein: CASSTRAGELFF.